The 14 T cell receptor beta chains reported below all come from one sample, sequenced in a study of human T cells and chemical hapten exposure. Noted time point: pre-sensitization, week 0. The treatment is: therapeutic diphenylcyclopropenone sensitization with weekly scalp DPC. TCRdb called the RACE reads again in MiXCR, with one record for every CDR3 protein. Counted here are under 300,000 distinct CDR3 sequences, 7.5% to 10% occurring once; the ten biggest clones make up about 2.5%. The sample consisted of whole blood, taken in connection with sensitization to the hapten diphenylcyclopropenone (DPC). These TCRs come from a woman between 35 and 50 years old with alopecia areata. Some clones in this sample may be carry-over from other donors' samples.

This clonotype was recorded a few times. The chain has TRBV6-1 and TRBJ1-6; TRBD1 matches at 10 bases. Germline V gene lookup returns CDR1 MNHNS and CDR2 SASEGT. There are 15 residues in the CDR3. V dropped 4 bases and J dropped 7; count of bases not matched to a gene: 4. The CDR3 nucleotides read TGTGCCAGCAGTGGCGGGACAGGGGCCAATTCACCCCTCCACTTT. This codes for CASSGGTGANSPLHF.

This clonotype was recorded a few times. The chain links TRBV7-2 to TRBJ2-2, with 9 bases matching TRBD2. The CDR3 spans 16 residues. The germline V gene has CDR1 SGHTA and CDR2 FQGNSA. V dropped 7 bases and J dropped 6; count of bases not matched to a gene: 12. CDR3 in amino acids: CASKLRVAGAPGELFF. For the CDR3, the DNA is TGTGCCAGCAAACTGAGGGTAGCGGGAGCCCCCGGGGAGCTGTTTTTT.

This clonotype showed up just a few times. V is TRBV9 and J is TRBJ1-2, with D uncertain. The CDR3 extends over 13 amino acids. Trimming cost V 3 bases and J 7 bases, with 13 bases left between them. Looked up from germline, CDR1 is SGDLS and CDR2 is YYNGEE. The CDR3 DNA is TGTGCCAGCAGCGATGACCGATTATCTGGCTACACCTTC. Protein sequence: CASSDDRLSGYTF.

This clonotype was detected a few times. The chain employs TRBV11-1 and TRBJ2-3; D possibly corresponds to TRBD2 (6 bases). This CDR3 region has 14 residues. Trimming shortened V by 3 bases and J by 4 bases, and 11 bases separated the two germline ends. Per the germline V gene, CDR1 is SGHAT and CDR2 is FQDESV (reference sequence). DNA for the CDR3: TGTGCCAGCAGCTTCAGACTAGGTTCAGATACGCAGTATTTT. This encodes CASSFRLGSDTQYF.

This clonotype was seen a handful of times. V usage is TRBV9 and J usage is TRBJ1-3, with unresolved D. This CDR3 contains 15 residues. Germline V CDR1 and CDR2: SGDLS, YYNGEE. V was shortened by 0 bases and J by 2 bases, with 9 bases between the two germline ends. The CDR3 DNA reads TGTGCCAGCAGCGTAGACGGGATCGCTGGAAACACCATATATTTT. Its protein product is CASSVDGIAGNTIYF.

This clonotype was seen repeatedly, ten times or more. The V and J genes are TRBV7-2 and TRBJ2-3, with 9 nucleotides matching TRBD2. The trim removed 4 bases at V and 2 bases at J, leaving 16 bases unmatched. In germline, CDR1 is SGHTA, CDR2 FQGNSA. The length of the CDR3 is 19 residues. As DNA, the CDR3 is TGTGCCAGCAGCTCTCCCCCTCTTGGCGGGAGGGCCACCACAGATACGCAGTATTTT. Protein sequence: CASSSPPLGGRATTDTQYF.

The chain joins TRBV7-9 to TRBJ2-7; D may be TRBD1 (6 bases). There are 12 residues in the CDR3. The germline V gene has CDR1 SEHNR and CDR2 FQNEAQ (reference sequence). Trimming took off 5 bases at V and 6 bases at J, with 11 bases between the two ends. The CDR3 region is CASSATGPEQYF. The CDR3 bases are TGTGCCAGCAGCGCTACAGGGCCCGAGCAGTACTTC.

The sample holds a few counts of this clonotype. The chain couples TRBV7-9 to TRBJ2-7, with D unresolved. CDR1 SEHNR and CDR2 FQNEAQ come from the germline V gene (reference sequence). The CDR3 contains 16 residues. Deletions cut 5 bases from V and 3 bases from J, with 20 bases between. The CDR3 is CASSPGKGGIDYEQYF. In nucleotides, the CDR3 is TGTGCCAGCAGCCCCGGAAAGGGTGGGATCGACTACGAGCAGTACTTC.

The chain couples TRBV5-8 to TRBJ2-3; D is uncertain. V was shortened by 2 bases and J by 0 bases, with 4 bases between the two germline ends. The CDR3 length is 13 residues. Germline V lookup: CDR1 SGHTS, CDR2 YDEGEE. CDR3 sequence reads: CASSFQSTDTQYF. CDR3 DNA: TGTGCCAGCAGCTTCCAGAGCACAGATACGCAGTATTTT.

This clonotype was recorded a few times. V usage is TRBV9 and J usage is TRBJ2-5; a possible D gene is TRBD2 (5 bases). The CDR3 runs to 13 residues. V lost 4 bases and J lost 3, with 10 bases in between. Germline V gene lookup returns CDR1 SGDLS and CDR2 YYNGEE. In DNA, the CDR3 is TGTGCCAGCAGCCCAGACGGGAAAGAGACCCAGTACTTC. As protein: CASSPDGKETQYF. The complete variable domain, with remaining parts taken from reference TRBV9 and TRBJ2-5, reads DSGVTQTPKHLITATGQRVTLRCSPRSGDLSVYWYQQSLDQGLQFLIQYYNGEERAKGNILERFSAQQFPDLHSELNLSSLELGDSALYFCASSPDGKETQYFGPGTRLLVL.

This clonotype was counted between two and nine times. The V call is TRBV5-1, the J call TRBJ2-1; TRBD2 matches 7 bases. The CDR3 consists of 16 residues. Germline loops: CDR1 SGHRS, CDR2 YFSETQ. Trimming took 0 bases from V and 2 from J; bases not matched to a gene: 5. Written as DNA, the CDR3 is TGCGCCAGCAGCTTGGGGCGGGAGCCTCCCTACAATGAGCAGTTCTTC. Translated, it gives CASSLGREPPYNEQFF.

This clonotype was found a few times. The chain employs TRBV6-6 and TRBJ1-4; D not certain. This CDR3 has 14 residues. Germline CDR1 MNHNY, CDR2 SVGAGI (reference sequence). V lost 7 bases to trimming and J lost 4 bases, with 13 bases between them. The CDR3 region has the DNA TGTGCCAGCAACTCGGACGGTCTTAATGAAAAACTGTTTTTT. Protein sequence: CASNSDGLNEKLFF.

V usage is TRBV10-3 and J usage is TRBJ2-6, with 7 nucleotides matching TRBD1. The junction had 10 bases not matched to a gene; V was cut back by 6 bases and J by 2 bases. This CDR3 comprises 17 residues. The V gene's germline CDR1 is ENHRY and CDR2 SYGVKD. The CDR3 DNA is TGTGCCATCAGCGAAACAGGGGTCGGTACTGGGGCCAACGTCCTGACTTTC. Translation gives CAISETGVGTGANVLTF.

This clonotype occurred many times. The rearrangement joins TRBV20-1 to TRBJ1-4, with 7 bases matching TRBD1. Looked up from germline, CDR1 is DFQATT and CDR2 is SNEGSKA (reference sequence). The CDR3 covers 17 residues. V shed 6 bases and J 0 bases; nucleotides not matched to a gene: 13. The CDR3 is CSAPREGGQATNEKLFF. CDR3 nucleotide sequence: TGCAGTGCCCCTAGAGAAGGGGGCCAGGCAACTAATGAAAAACTGTTTTTT.